This TCR beta chain was recorded in a study of monozygotic twins with inflammatory bowel disease. Overall study results and limits: Using the inverse Simpson index, IBD patients had lower TCRbeta diversity than healthy co-twins. IBD patients exhibited fewer clonotypes shared with other individuals than healthy twins, particularly with disease activity.

Comments on this clonotype: The antigen is unknown.

The quantity of total RNA per TCR library was around 3,600 ng. TCRalpha along with TCRbeta cDNA was subjected to two nested PCRs lasting 16 and 9 cycles. TCRdb reprocessed the 5' RACE reads, keeping one entry per CDR3 protein, no DNA. The repertoire table contains 330,000 or so distinct CDR3 sequences. CDR3 size: 14 residues. Germline CDR1 is SQVTM and CDR2 is ANQGSEA. Material: blood. The chain joins TRBV29-1 to TRBJ2-3; TCRdb calls TRBD2, which cannot be checked without DNA. The clonotype comes from a human donor with ulcerative colitis or Crohn's disease, or a healthy co-twin of an affected twin (not recorded which). CDR3 protein: CSAISGGNTDTQYF.